The clone carrying this TCR beta chain came up a few times. The sample contains more than one DNA sequence encoding this CDR3. The sample comes from a study of blood T cell repertoires in COVID-19. Overall study: Sites in the United States, Italy and Spain provided acute and convalescent COVID-19 samples.

Repertoires were generated with immunoSEQ multiplex PCR, while TCRdb's copy carries only in-frame clones and drops some. Of approximately 160,000 clones in the sample, around 78% were seen once. Germline CDR1 and CDR2: SGHDT and YYEEEE. The CDR3 extends over 14 amino acids. Trimming took off 2 bases at V and 4 bases at J, with 10 bases between the two ends. The genes are TRBV5-6 and TRBJ1-3; D remains unclear. The sequenced sample consisted of PBMCs or T cells enriched from blood (not recorded which). This TCR came from a woman aged 50 to 65 who had recovered from COVID-19. CDR3 in amino acids: CASSFRVAGNTIYF. The CDR3 region has the DNA TGTGCCAGCAGCTTTCGGGTTGCGGGAAACACCATATATTTT.